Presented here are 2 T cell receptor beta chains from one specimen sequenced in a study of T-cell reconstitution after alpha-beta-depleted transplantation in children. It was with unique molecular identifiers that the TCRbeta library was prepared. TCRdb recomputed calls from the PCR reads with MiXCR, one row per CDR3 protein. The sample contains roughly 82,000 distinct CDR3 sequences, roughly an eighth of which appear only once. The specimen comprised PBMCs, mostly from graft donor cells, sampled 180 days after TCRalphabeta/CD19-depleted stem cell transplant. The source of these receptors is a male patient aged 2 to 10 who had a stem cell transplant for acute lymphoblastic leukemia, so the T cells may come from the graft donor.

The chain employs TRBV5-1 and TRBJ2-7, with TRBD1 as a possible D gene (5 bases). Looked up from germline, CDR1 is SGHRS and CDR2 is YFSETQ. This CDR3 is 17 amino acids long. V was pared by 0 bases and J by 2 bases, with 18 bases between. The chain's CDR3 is CASSLGQRQIIPYEQYF. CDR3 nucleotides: TGCGCCAGCAGCTTGGGACAAAGACAGATAATTCCCTACGAGCAGTACTTC.

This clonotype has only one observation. The CDR3 DNA reads TGTGCCAGCAGCTGGGGCGGGAGTCATACAGATACGCAGTATTTT. It specifies CASSWGGSHTDTQYF. V usage is TRBV7-3 and J usage is TRBJ2-3; 7 nucleotides agree with TRBD2. Germline V CDR1 and CDR2: SGHTA, FQGTGA. The CDR3 runs 15 residues. V shed 4 bases, J shed 3 bases, and the junction held 7 bases outside the gene matches.